Listed below are T cell receptor beta chains from one sample, sequenced in a study of OX40 agonist ivuxolimab in advanced cancers. Here immunoSEQ multiplex PCR was the method, and the copy in TCRdb shows in-frame clones only, minus some. Of about 50,000 clones listed, 84% were seen once; the top ten hold 0.95% to 1.5%. The specimen comprised CD4+ or CD8+ T cells sorted from blood, sampled in a trial of the OX40 agonist ivuxolimab. The receptors stem from an adult with an advanced solid tumor such as melanoma, head and neck, liver or kidney cancer. CDR3s include the opening cysteine and the closing phenylalanine or tryptophan. A D gene is named only where the DNA matches it firmly. Clone sizes are given selectively: once, few, many, or a class where the clone is expanded.

clone_size	d_call	v_call	j_call	cdr3_nt	cdr3_aa
NA	NA	TRBV6-4	TRBJ2-7	TGTGCCAGCATACGACACCCAAGCCGGACGGTCAACTACGAGCAGTACTTC	CASIRHPSRTVNYEQYF
once	TRBD2	TRBV4-1	TRBJ2-3	TGCGCCAGCAGCCAAGGGCTAGCGGGTCCCACAGATACGCAGTATTTT	CASSQGLAGPTDTQYF
once	NA	TRBV30	TRBJ1-2	TGTGCCTGGAGTAGAATAAGGGTTAACTATGGCTACACCTTC	CAWSRIRVNYGYTF
NA	TRBD2	TRBV2	TRBJ2-1	TGTGCCAGCAGTCTCCCGGGACTAGCGGGAAGGGGGAATGAGCAGTTCTTC	CASSLPGLAGRGNEQFF
NA	TRBD2	TRBV11-3	TRBJ2-2	TGTGCCAGCAGCCCGACTAGCGGGAGGGGTGCCGGGGAGCTGTTTTTT	CASSPTSGRGAGELFF
NA	NA	TRBV19	TRBJ2-7	TGTGCCAGTAGACTGGACGGAGCCTACGAGCAGTACTTC	CASRLDGAYEQYF
NA	NA	TRBV27	TRBJ1-2	TGTGCCAGCAGGACAGACTATGGCTACACCTTC	CASRTDYGYTF
NA	NA	TRBV7-2	TRBJ1-2	TGTGCCAGCAGCTTCGGGCCTCAATTTAACTATGGCTACACCTTC	CASSFGPQFNYGYTF
NA	TRBD1	TRBV28	TRBJ2-1	TGTGCCAGCAGTTCCTCAGCCGGGACAGGCCCAGTGGATGAGCAGTTCTTC	CASSSSAGTGPVDEQFF
NA	TRBD1	TRBV10-3	TRBJ2-3	TGTGCCATCAGCCTCACAGGGGATTCTAGCACAGATACGCAGTATTTT	CAISLTGDSSTDTQYF
few	NA	TRBV25-1	TRBJ1-6	TGTGCCAGCAGTGTACAGGGAAATTCACCCCTCCACTTT	CASSVQGNSPLHF
NA	NA	TRBV5-4	TRBJ2-3	TGTGCCAGCAGCCTGAATACAGATACGCAGTATTTT	CASSLNTDTQYF
NA	NA	TRBV5-5	TRBJ2-7	TGTGCCAGCAGCTGGGACGCCCAGGTGGGGTACTTC	CASSWDAQVGYF
NA	NA	TRBV5-1	TRBJ1-2	TGCGCCAGCAGCTTGGCAATTACGGGGGACGGTGGCTACACCTTC	CASSLAITGDGGYTF
NA	TRBD1	TRBV7-2	TRBJ2-7	TGTGCCAGCAGTTTCCTCGGGACAGCCTCCTACGAGCAGTACTTC	CASSFLGTASYEQYF
NA	NA	TRBV15	TRBJ2-1	TGTGCCACCAGCCCACGGGCCACCCAACGTGAGCAGTTCTTC	CATSPRATQREQFF
NA	NA	TRBV10-3	TRBJ2-3	TGTGCCATCTCCGTCCGGCTACAGGGAAGTACAGATACGCAGTATTTT	CAISVRLQGSTDTQYF
NA	NA	TRBV6-6	TRBJ1-5	TGTGCCAGCATTTCCCGGGAAAGTAATCAGCCCCAGCATTTT	CASISRESNQPQHF
NA	TRBD2	TRBV28	TRBJ2-1	TGTGCCAGCAGCTCCCTTACTAGCGGGATCGGTGAGCAGTTCTTC	CASSSLTSGIGEQFF
NA	NA	TRBV6-5	TRBJ1-6	TGTGCCAGCGGGGTCTCCTATAATTCACCCCTCCACTTT	CASGVSYNSPLHF
NA	TRBD2	TRBV11-3	TRBJ2-1	TGTGCCAGCAGCTTAGTCCGGGGGGGTGAGCAGTTCTTC	CASSLVRGGEQFF
NA	TRBD2	TRBV10-3	TRBJ2-1	TGTGCCATCACTCCCGGGACTAGCGCCGCAATGGGGCAGTTCTTC	CAITPGTSAAMGQFF
NA	TRBD2	TRBV6-6	TRBJ2-2	TGTGCCAGCAGTTACCCATCTAGCGGTAACACCGGGGAGCTGTTTTTT	CASSYPSSGNTGELFF
NA	NA	TRBV14	TRBJ2-7	TGTGCCAGCAGCCCTAAGCCCATTAGTTACGAGCAGTACTTC	CASSPKPISYEQYF
NA	NA	TRBV7-2	TRBJ2-3	TGTGCCAGCAGCTTAGTCGGAGAGGCAGATACGCAGTATTTT	CASSLVGEADTQYF
NA	TRBD1	TRBV14	TRBJ1-2	TGTGCCAGCAGTCGGGACAGTCAGTATGGCTACACCTTC	CASSRDSQYGYTF
once	TRBD1	TRBV6-1	TRBJ2-1	TGTGCCAGCATAGCCCAGGGGGTGAACAGGGAGCAGTTCTTC	CASIAQGVNREQFF
NA	TRBD1	TRBV9	TRBJ1-2	TGTGCCAGCAGCGCGGGGGGGACAGGGGACTATGGCTACACCTTC	CASSAGGTGDYGYTF
once	NA	TRBV7-9	TRBJ1-1	TGTGCCAGCAGCCGTGGGGGGCCACGAATCAACACTGAAGCTTTCTTT	CASSRGGPRINTEAFF
NA	NA	TRBV4-1	TRBJ2-2	TGCGCCAGCAGCCAAGTCCTTAAGGTCACCGGGGAGCTGTTTTTT	CASSQVLKVTGELFF
NA	TRBD1	TRBV14	TRBJ1-2	TGTGCCAGCAGCCTTACCCGGGCCACAGGGGGATACTATGGCTACACCTTC	CASSLTRATGGYYGYTF
NA	NA	TRBV25-1	TRBJ2-3	TGTGCCAGCAGTGAGCCAGGCTCAGATACGCAGTATTTT	CASSEPGSDTQYF
NA	NA	TRBV6-1	TRBJ1-6	TGTGCCAGCAGTGTGAGCTCCTATAATTCACCCCTCCACTTT	CASSVSSYNSPLHF
NA	NA	TRBV5-4	TRBJ1-3	TGTGCCAGCAGCCCGTGGGTGGGCGGAAACACCATATATTTT	CASSPWVGGNTIYF
NA	NA	TRBV11-2	TRBJ1-2	TGTGCCAGCAGCCCGGGACTGTATGGCTACACCTTC	CASSPGLYGYTF
NA	NA	TRBV27	TRBJ2-7	TGTGCCAGCAGTTTATCGTGGACAGTCTCCTACGAGCAGTACTTC	CASSLSWTVSYEQYF
NA	TRBD1	TRBV5-4	TRBJ2-7	TGTGCCAGCAGCTTGGTAGCCAGGGGGAACGAGCAGTACTTC	CASSLVARGNEQYF
NA	NA	TRBV6-6	TRBJ2-1	TGTGCCAGCAGAGCCGAGAAGGGGGTTAAATTCAATGAGCAGTTCTTC	CASRAEKGVKFNEQFF
few	NA	TRBV11-2	TRBJ2-7	TGTGCCAGCAGCTTAGAAACAGGGCCAACCTACGAGCAGTACTTC	CASSLETGPTYEQYF
once	TRBD1	TRBV7-9	TRBJ1-2	TGTGCCAGCAGCTCGGCGGGACAGGGAACAGGAGGCTACACCTTC	CASSSAGQGTGGYTF
NA	NA	TRBV13	TRBJ1-6	TGTGCCAGCAGCTCAGCATTAGGGGGATCACCCCTCCACTTT	CASSSALGGSPLHF
NA	TRBD2	TRBV19	TRBJ2-1	TGTGCCAGTAGTACACTAGCGGGAGGTTGGAATGAGCAGTTCTTC	CASSTLAGGWNEQFF
NA	NA	TRBV5-4	TRBJ2-3	TGTGCCAGCAGCTTGGCCGGAGGGCATAGCACAGATACGCAGTATTTT	CASSLAGGHSTDTQYF
once	NA	TRBV6-5	TRBJ2-5	TGTGCCAGCAGTTACATCGGGAGTAGGGAGACCCAGTACTTC	CASSYIGSRETQYF
NA	NA	TRBV5-1	TRBJ2-5	TGCGCCAGCAGCTTGACATCCCAAGAGACCCAGTACTTC	CASSLTSQETQYF
NA	NA	TRBV9	TRBJ2-2	TGTGCCAGCAGCGTTCAGGGCTTCACCGGGGAGCTGTTTTTT	CASSVQGFTGELFF
once	NA	TRBV11-2	TRBJ2-7	TGTGCCAGCAGCTCTAGCCACAGGGTCCAGCAGTACTTC	CASSSSHRVQQYF
NA	NA	TRBV19	TRBJ2-2	TGTGCCAGTAGTGTGGGGGTCGGGGAGCTGTTTTTT	CASSVGVGELFF
NA	TRBD1	TRBV6-1	TRBJ2-7	TGTGCCAGCAGTGTAACCGGGACAGGGAAACACGAGCAGTACTTC	CASSVTGTGKHEQYF
NA	TRBD2	TRBV4-1	TRBJ2-1	TGCGCCAGCAGCCTCGGGCGGGAGAGATACAATGAGCAGTTCTTC	CASSLGRERYNEQFF